The 18 T cell receptor beta chains given below trace back to one sample, sequenced in a study of cytomegalovirus exposure and HLA in healthy donors. The study ran its PCR with 60 Vbeta and 13 Jbeta primers. Generated by immunoSEQ multiplex PCR, the TCRdb table keeps only in-frame clones and is missing some. This table holds about 130,000 clones, around 77% found once. Sequenced sample: PBMCs. These receptors came from a man aged 50-60 years in good health and CMV-seronegative.

The chain has TRBV6-1 and TRBJ2-7; TRBD2 is a possible D gene (5 bases). Trimming pared 11 bases from V and 3 bases from J, leaving 17 bases between. The CDR3 totals 13 residues. CDR1 MNHNS and CDR2 SASEGT come from the germline V gene. CDR3 coding DNA: TGTGCCCACCGGGAATCAACCAACTACGAGCAGTACTTC. It is translated as CAHRESTNYEQYF.

With respect to this clone: The junction differs from germline at one of its ends, possibly a read error. The rearrangement links TRBV27 to TRBJ2-1; 8 positions match TRBD2. Germline CDR1 and CDR2: MNHEY and SMNVEV (reference sequence). This CDR3 comprises 12 residues. In nucleotides, the CDR3 is TGTGCCAGCAGTTTATCCGGACTAGCTTTGGTCTTC. The encoded protein is CASSLSGLALVF.

V is TRBV29-1 and J is TRBJ2-1; 13 bases match TRBD2. Germline CDR1 is SQVTM and CDR2 is ANQGSEA. CDR3 size: 13 residues. This CDR3 is CSGLAGVYNEQFF. The CDR3 nucleotides are TGCAGTGGACTAGCGGGAGTGTACAATGAGCAGTTCTTC.

The CDR3 DNA reads TGTGCCAGCTCACCGGGACAGGGCACCCAAGAGACCCAGTACTTC. It codes for CASSPGQGTQETQYF. This sequence joins TRBV18 and TRBJ2-5, with 9 bases fitting TRBD1. The germline V gene has CDR1 KGHSH and CDR2 LQKENI. V lost 3 bases, J lost 1 base, and 3 bases stayed unmatched. CDR3 length: 15 amino acids.

The gene calls are TRBV6-1 and TRBJ2-1, with D possibly TRBD2 on 6 matching bases. Trimming pared 6 bases from V and 5 bases from J, leaving 17 bases between. From germline, CDR1 is MNHNS and CDR2 SASEGT. This CDR3 is 15 amino acids long. CDR3 DNA sequence: TGTGCCAGCAGGAGGGACGGGAGATCCCACAATGAGCAGTTCTTC. The encoded protein is CASRRDGRSHNEQFF.

This clone was observed once. The chain uses TRBV6-4 and TRBJ1-1, with D possibly TRBD1 on 6 matching bases. Germline V gene lookup returns CDR1 MRHNA and CDR2 SNTAGT. V was cut by 5 bases and J by 5 bases, with 12 bases left in between. This CDR3 is 13 amino acids long. CDR3 sequence: CASSLPGVTEAFF. In DNA form, the CDR3 reads TGTGCCAGCAGTCTACCAGGGGTGACTGAAGCTTTCTTT.

This clone was picked up a small number of times. The chain links TRBV27 to TRBJ1-4, with D hard to call. V was shortened by 2 bases and J by 0 bases, with 7 bases between the two germline ends. Looked up from germline, CDR1 is MNHEY and CDR2 is SMNVEV (reference sequence). The CDR3 loop spans 15 amino acids. The CDR3 DNA sequence: TGTGCCAGCAGTTTACGATCAGCAACTAATGAAAAACTGTTTTTT. As protein: CASSLRSATNEKLFF.

The gene calls are TRBV30 and TRBJ1-5; possible D gene TRBD1, 6 bases. The length of the CDR3 is 14 residues. Trimming left V 1 base short and J 1 base short, with 8 bases between. Germline CDR1 GTSNPN, CDR2 SVGIG (reference sequence). The CDR3 is CAWSAGQSNQPQHF. The CDR3, as DNA: TGTGCCTGGAGTGCCGGACAGAGCAATCAGCCCCAGCATTTT. The whole variable domain, filled in from reference TRBV30 and TRBJ1-5, reads SQTIHQWPATLVQPVGSPLSLECTVEGTSNPNLYWYRQAAGRGLQLLFYSVGIGQISSEVPQNLSASRPQDRQFILSSKKLLLSDSGFYLCAWSAGQSNQPQHFGDGTRLSIL.

The count of this clone is one. The rearrangement links TRBV5-1 to TRBJ2-3; the match to TRBD2 covers 10 bases. V lost 4 bases and J lost 0; bases outside the gene matches: 8. The CDR3 runs 17 residues. Germline V CDR1 and CDR2: SGHRS, YFSETQ. CDR3 nucleotides: TGCGCCAGCAGCCGAGAGACTAGCGGGTCTAGCACAGATACGCAGTATTTT. This codes for CASSRETSGSSTDTQYF.

There are a few counts of this clone. The rearrangement joins TRBV5-1 to TRBJ1-5; D unclear. The CDR3 is 13 amino acids. The germline V gene has CDR1 SGHRS and CDR2 YFSETQ. Trimming removed 4 bases at V and 2 bases at J, with 7 bases between. As DNA, the CDR3 is TGCGCCAGCAGCAGCACCGGCAATCAGCCCCAGCATTTT. This translates into CASSSTGNQPQHF.

The chain recombines TRBV28 with TRBJ2-2; D is unclear. CDR1 is MDHEN, CDR2 SYDVKM, per germline. Trimming shortened V by 4 bases and J by 3 bases, and 15 bases separated the two germline ends. The CDR3 covers 16 residues. CDR3 sequence reads: CASSSPSAADTGELFF. The CDR3 nucleotides are TGTGCCAGCAGTTCTCCGTCGGCGGCCGACACCGGGGAGCTGTTTTTT.

This clone came up once. V and J are TRBV27 and TRBJ2-6; the D gene is possibly TRBD2 (5 bases). The length of the CDR3 is 15 residues. V lost 4 bases, J lost 2 bases, and 9 bases lay in between. CDR1 is MNHEY and CDR2 is SMNVEV in the germline V gene (reference sequence). CDR3 bases: TGTGCCAGCAGTTCAGAGGGAGCTGGGGCCAACGTCCTGACTTTC. It yields the protein CASSSEGAGANVLTF.

This clone was detected only once. DNA of the CDR3: TGCGCCAGCAGTGGGCAGATAACCTACGAGCAGTACTTC. Protein product: CASSGQITYEQYF. The rearrangement links TRBV10-2 to TRBJ2-7; unclear D gene. CDR3 length: 13 amino acids. Trimming pared 4 bases from V and 2 bases from J, leaving 9 bases between. Germline lookup yields CDR1 WSHSY and CDR2 SAAADI.

V usage is TRBV27 and J usage is TRBJ1-1; D remains ambiguous. The V end was cut by 0 bases, the J end by 0 bases, with 8 bases between. The length of the CDR3 is 15 residues. Germline-derived CDR1 and CDR2 are MNHEY and SMNVEV (reference sequence). The CDR3 nucleotides are TGTGCCAGCAGTTTATCCTGGCTCATGAACACTGAAGCTTTCTTT. Protein: CASSLSWLMNTEAFF.

The chain is built from TRBV29-1 and TRBJ2-2, with D maybe TRBD2 (5 bases). This CDR3 spans 14 amino acids. Germline V gene lookup returns CDR1 SQVTM and CDR2 ANQGSEA. Trimming pared 6 bases from V and 4 bases from J, leaving 15 bases between. CDR3 loop: CSVGSGVSTGELFF. CDR3 DNA sequence: TGCAGCGTGGGGTCCGGGGTGAGCACCGGGGAGCTGTTTTTT.

This chain connects TRBV7-9 to TRBJ2-2; D not certain. This CDR3 comprises 14 residues. Germline V gives CDR1 SEHNR, CDR2 FQNEAQ (reference sequence). The V end was cut by 5 bases, the J end by 0 bases, with 7 bases between. CDR3 DNA sequence: TGTGCCAGCAGCACCCTAACGAACACCGGGGAGCTGTTTTTT. The encoded protein is CASSTLTNTGELFF.

This chain links TRBV5-8 with TRBJ1-5; perhaps TRBD1 as D (5 bases). In germline, CDR1 is SGHTS, CDR2 YDEGEE. Trimming removed 0 bases at V and 4 bases at J, with 14 bases between. This CDR3 has 16 amino acids. CDR3 coding DNA: TGTGCCAGCAGCTTGGCCATCAGGGCGGGGAATCAGCCCCAGCATTTT. This encodes CASSLAIRAGNQPQHF. Full variable domain (rest looked up from reference TRBV5-8 and TRBJ1-5): EAGVTQSPTHLIKTRGQQATLRCSPISGHTSVYWYQQALGLGLQFLLWYDEGEERNRGNFPPRFSGRQFPNYSSELNVNALELEDSALYLCASSLAIRAGNQPQHFGDGTRLSIL.

A few counts support this clone. The chain couples TRBV19 to TRBJ1-5, with D perhaps TRBD1 (5 bases). V lost 5 bases and J lost 5, with 10 bases in between. CDR1 and CDR2 (germline): LNHDA, SQIVND (reference sequence). The CDR3 covers 13 residues. The CDR3 loop reads CASSDDRYQPQHF. The CDR3 DNA sequence: TGTGCCAGTAGTGATGACAGATATCAGCCCCAGCATTTT.